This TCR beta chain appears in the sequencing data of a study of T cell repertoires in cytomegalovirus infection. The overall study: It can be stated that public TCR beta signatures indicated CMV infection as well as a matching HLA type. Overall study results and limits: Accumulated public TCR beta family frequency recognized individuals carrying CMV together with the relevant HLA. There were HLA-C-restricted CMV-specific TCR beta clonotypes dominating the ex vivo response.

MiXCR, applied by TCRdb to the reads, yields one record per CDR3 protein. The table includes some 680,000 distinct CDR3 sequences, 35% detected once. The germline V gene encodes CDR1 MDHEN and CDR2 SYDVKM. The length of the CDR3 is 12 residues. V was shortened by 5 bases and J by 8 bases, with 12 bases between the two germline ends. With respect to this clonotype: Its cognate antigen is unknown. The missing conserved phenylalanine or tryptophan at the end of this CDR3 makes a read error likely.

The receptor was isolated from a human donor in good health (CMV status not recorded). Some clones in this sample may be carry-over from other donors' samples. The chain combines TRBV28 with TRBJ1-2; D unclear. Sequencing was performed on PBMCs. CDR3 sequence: CASSATGYGYTL. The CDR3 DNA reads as TGTGCCAGCAGTGCCACTGGATACGGCTACACCTTA.